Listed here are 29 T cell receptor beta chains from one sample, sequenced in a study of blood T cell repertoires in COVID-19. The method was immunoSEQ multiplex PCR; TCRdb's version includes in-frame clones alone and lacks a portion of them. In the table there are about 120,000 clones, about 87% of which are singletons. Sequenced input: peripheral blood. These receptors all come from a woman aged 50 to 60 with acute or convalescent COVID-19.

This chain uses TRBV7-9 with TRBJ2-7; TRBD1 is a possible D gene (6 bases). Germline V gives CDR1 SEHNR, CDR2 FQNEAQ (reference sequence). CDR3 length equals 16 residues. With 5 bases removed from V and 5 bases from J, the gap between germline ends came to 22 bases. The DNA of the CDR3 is TGTGCCAGCAGCCTTAGTCTGGACAGCTTCAAAGACGAGCAGTACTTC. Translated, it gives CASSLSLDSFKDEQYF. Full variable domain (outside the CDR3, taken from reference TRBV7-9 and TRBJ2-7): DTGVSQNPRHKITKRGQNVTFRCDPISEHNRLYWYRQTLGQGPEFLTYFQNEAQLEKSRLLSDRFSAERPKGSFSTLEIQRTEQGDSAMYLCASSLSLDSFKDEQYFGPGTRLTVT.

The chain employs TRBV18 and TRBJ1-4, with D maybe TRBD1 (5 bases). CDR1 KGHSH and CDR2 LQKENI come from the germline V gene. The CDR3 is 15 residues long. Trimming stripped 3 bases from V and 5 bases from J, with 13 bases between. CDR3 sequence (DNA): TGTGCCAGCTCACCGGAGACAGAGATAAATGAAAAACTGTTTTTT. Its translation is CASSPETEINEKLFF.

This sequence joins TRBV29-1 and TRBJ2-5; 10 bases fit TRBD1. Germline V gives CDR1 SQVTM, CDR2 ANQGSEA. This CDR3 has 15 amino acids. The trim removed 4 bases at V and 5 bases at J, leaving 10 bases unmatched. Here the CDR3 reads CSVGRRDRGSETQYF. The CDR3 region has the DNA TGCAGCGTTGGGAGACGGGACAGGGGCTCGGAGACCCAGTACTTC.

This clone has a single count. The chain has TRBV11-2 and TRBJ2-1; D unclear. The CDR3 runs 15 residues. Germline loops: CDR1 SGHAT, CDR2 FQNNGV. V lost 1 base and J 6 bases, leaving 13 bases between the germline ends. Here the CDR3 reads CASSLGAETFNEQFF. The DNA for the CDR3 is TGTGCCAGCAGCTTAGGGGCAGAAACTTTCAATGAGCAGTTCTTC.

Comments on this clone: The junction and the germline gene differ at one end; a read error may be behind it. The CDR3 sequence: CASSIGTGLFF. CDR3 DNA: TGTGCCAGCAGCATAGGGACGGGGTTGTTCTTC. The chain combines TRBV13 with TRBJ2-1; perhaps D is TRBD1 or TRBD2 (5 bases each). CDR1 is PRHDT and CDR2 is FYEKMQ in the germline V gene (reference sequence). This CDR3 spans 11 amino acids.

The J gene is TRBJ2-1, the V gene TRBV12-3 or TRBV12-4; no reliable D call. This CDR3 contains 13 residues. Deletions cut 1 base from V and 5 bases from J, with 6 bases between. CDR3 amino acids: CASSLEGDNEQFF. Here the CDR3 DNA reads TGTGCCAGCAGTTTAGAAGGAGACAATGAGCAGTTCTTC.

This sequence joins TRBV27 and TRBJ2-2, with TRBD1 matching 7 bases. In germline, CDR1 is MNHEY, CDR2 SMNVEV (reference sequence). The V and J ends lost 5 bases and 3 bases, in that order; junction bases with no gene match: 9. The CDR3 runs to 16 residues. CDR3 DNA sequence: TGTGCCAGCAGTCGAGTTACAGGGGTTGACACCGGGGAGCTGTTTTTT. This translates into CASSRVTGVDTGELFF.

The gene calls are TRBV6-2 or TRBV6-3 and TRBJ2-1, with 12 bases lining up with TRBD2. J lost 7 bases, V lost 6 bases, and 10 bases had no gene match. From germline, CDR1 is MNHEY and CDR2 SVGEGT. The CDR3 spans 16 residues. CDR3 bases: TGTGCCAGCAGCGCTAGCGGGGGGGCCTATCAGAATGAGCAGTTCTTC. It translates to CASSASGGAYQNEQFF.

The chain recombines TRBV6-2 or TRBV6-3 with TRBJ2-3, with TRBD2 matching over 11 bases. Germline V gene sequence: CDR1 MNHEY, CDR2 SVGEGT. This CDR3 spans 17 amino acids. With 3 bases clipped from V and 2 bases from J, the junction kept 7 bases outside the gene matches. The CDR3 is CASSYTASGRLTDTQYF. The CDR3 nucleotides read TGTGCCAGCAGTTATACGGCTAGCGGGAGGCTCACAGATACGCAGTATTTT.

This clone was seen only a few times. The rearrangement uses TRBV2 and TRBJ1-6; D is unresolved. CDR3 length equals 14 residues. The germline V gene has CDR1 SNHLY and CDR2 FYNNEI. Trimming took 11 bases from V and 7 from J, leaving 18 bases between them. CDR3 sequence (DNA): TGTGCCGGACTGGAGACTGACCCCAATTCACCCCTCCACTTT. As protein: CAGLETDPNSPLHF.

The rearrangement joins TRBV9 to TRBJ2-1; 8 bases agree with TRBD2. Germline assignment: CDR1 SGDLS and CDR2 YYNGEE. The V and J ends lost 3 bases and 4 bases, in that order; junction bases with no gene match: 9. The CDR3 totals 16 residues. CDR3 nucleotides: TGTGCCAGCAGCGGAAAGCGGGGGCGGGGTTACAATGAGCAGTTCTTC. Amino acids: CASSGKRGRGYNEQFF.

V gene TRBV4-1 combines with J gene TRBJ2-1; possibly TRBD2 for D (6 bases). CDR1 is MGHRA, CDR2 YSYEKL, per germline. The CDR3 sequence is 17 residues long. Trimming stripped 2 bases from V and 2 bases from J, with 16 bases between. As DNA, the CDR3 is TGCGCCAGCAGCCAACCCGGTTTGGGAGGCCCCTACAATGAGCAGTTCTTC. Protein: CASSQPGLGGPYNEQFF.

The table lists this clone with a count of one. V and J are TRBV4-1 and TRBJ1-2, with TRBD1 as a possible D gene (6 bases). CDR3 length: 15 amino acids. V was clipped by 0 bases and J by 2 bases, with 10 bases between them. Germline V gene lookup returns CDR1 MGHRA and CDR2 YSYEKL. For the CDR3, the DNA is TGCGCCAGCAGCCAAGATGGGGGGGGCAACTATGGCTACACCTTC. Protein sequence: CASSQDGGGNYGYTF.

Written as DNA, the CDR3 is TGTGCCAGCAGCTTGGGCCCTCGGAATGAGCAGTTCTTC. This translates into CASSLGPRNEQFF. The V and J genes are TRBV5-6 and TRBJ2-1; D is uncertain. CDR3 size: 13 residues. Per germline, CDR1 SGHDT and CDR2 YYEEEE. The ends were cut back, 0 bases at V and 7 bases at J, with 8 bases in the middle.

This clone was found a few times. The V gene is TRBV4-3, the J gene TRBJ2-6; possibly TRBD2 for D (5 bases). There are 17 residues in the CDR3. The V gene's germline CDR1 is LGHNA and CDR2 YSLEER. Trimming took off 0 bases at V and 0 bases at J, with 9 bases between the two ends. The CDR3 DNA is TGCGCCAGCAGCCAAGATCGCGCGGGCTCTGGGGCCAACGTCCTGACTTTC. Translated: CASSQDRAGSGANVLTF.

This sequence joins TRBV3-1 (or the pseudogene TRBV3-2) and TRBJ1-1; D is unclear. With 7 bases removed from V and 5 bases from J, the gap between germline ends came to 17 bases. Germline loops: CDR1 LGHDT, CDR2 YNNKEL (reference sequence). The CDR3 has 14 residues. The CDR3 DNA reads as TGTGCCAGCACCAACGAGGGCGGAGGAACTGAAGCTTTCTTT. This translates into CASTNEGGGTEAFF.

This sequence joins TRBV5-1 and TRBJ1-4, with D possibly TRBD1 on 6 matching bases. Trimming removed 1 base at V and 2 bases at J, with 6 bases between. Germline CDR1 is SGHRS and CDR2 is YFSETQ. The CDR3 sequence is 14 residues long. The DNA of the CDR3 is TGCGCCAGCAGCTTGCAGGGGACTAATGAAAAACTGTTTTTT. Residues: CASSLQGTNEKLFF.

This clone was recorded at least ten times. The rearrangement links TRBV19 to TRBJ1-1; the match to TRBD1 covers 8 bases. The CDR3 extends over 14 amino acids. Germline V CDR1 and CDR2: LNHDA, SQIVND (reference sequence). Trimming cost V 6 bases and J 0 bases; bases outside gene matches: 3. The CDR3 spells CASRYRGMNTEAFF. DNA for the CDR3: TGTGCCAGTAGGTACAGGGGGATGAACACTGAAGCTTTCTTT.

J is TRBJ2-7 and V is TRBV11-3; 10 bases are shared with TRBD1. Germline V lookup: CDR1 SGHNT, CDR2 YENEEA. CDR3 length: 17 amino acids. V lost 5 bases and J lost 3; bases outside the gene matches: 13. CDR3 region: CASSQKFGTGAHYEQYF. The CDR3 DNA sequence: TGTGCCAGCAGCCAAAAGTTCGGGACAGGGGCACACTACGAGCAGTACTTC.

CDR3 nucleotide sequence: TGTGCCAGCAGCTTTGGCCCATACGAGCAGTACTTC. It specifies CASSFGPYEQYF. The chain carries TRBV5-4 and TRBJ2-7; D is unclear. V lost 2 bases to trimming and J lost 4 bases, with 7 bases between them. From germline, CDR1 is SGHNT and CDR2 YYREEE (reference sequence). This CDR3 is 12 amino acids long.

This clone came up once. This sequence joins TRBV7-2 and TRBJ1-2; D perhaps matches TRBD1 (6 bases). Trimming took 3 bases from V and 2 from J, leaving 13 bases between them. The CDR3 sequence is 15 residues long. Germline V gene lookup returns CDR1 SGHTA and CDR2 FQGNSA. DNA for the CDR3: TGTGCCAGCAGCTTCTCAGGGGATCGCAACTATGGCTACACCTTC. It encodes CASSFSGDRNYGYTF.

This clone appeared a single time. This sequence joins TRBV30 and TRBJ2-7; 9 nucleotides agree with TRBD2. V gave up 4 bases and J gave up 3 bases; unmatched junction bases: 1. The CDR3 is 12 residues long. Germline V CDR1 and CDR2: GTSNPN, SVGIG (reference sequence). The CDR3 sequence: CAWTSGDYEQYF. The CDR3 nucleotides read TGTGCCTGGACTAGCGGGGACTACGAGCAGTACTTC. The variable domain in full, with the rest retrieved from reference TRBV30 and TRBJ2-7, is SQTIHQWPATLVQPVGSPLSLECTVEGTSNPNLYWYRQAAGRGLQLLFYSVGIGQISSEVPQNLSASRPQDRQFILSSKKLLLSDSGFYLCAWTSGDYEQYFGPGTRLTVT.

The DNA for the CDR3 is TGTGCCAGCAGTTCCCCCCTCGAACAGGGTCAGCCCCAGCATTTT. It translates to CASSSPLEQGQPQHF. The rearrangement uses TRBV6-2 or TRBV6-3 and TRBJ1-5, with TRBD1 as a possible D gene (6 bases). Germline V gene data show CDR1 as MNHEY and CDR2 as SVGEGT. Between the trimmed V and J ends, which lost 4 bases and 6 bases, there was a span of 16 bases. There are 15 residues in the CDR3.

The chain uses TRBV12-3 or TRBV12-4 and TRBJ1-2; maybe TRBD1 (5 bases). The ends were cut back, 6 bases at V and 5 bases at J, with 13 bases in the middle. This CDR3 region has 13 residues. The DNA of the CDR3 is TGTGCCAGCAGGCAGGGTCCGAAGTATGGCTACACCTTC. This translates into CASRQGPKYGYTF.

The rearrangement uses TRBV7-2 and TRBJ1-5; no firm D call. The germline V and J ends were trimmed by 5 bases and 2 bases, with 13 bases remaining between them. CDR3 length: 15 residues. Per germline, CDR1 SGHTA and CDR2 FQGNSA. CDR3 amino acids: CASSLGLPGNQPQHF. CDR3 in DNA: TGTGCCAGCAGCCTTGGACTCCCCGGCAATCAGCCCCAGCATTTT.

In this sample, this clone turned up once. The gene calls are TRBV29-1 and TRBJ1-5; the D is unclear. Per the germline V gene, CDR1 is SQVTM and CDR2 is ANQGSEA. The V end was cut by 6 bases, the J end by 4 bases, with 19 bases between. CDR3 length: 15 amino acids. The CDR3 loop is CSVADGVLGNQPQHF. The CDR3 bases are TGCAGCGTCGCGGACGGGGTCCTTGGGAATCAGCCCCAGCATTTT.

The CDR3 here is CASSFRQVEKDTQYF. The CDR3 DNA is TGTGCCAGCAGTTTTCGACAGGTAGAGAAGGATACGCAGTATTTT. This chain links TRBV27 with TRBJ2-3; possibly TRBD1 for D (6 bases). The CDR3 spans 15 residues. The germline V gene encodes CDR1 MNHEY and CDR2 SMNVEV (reference sequence). The germline V and J ends were trimmed by 3 bases and 6 bases, with 16 bases remaining between them.

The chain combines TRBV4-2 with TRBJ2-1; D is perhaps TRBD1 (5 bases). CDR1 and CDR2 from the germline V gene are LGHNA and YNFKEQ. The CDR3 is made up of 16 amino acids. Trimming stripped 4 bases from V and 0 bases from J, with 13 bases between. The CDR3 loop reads CASSPEDSISYNEQFF. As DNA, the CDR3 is TGTGCCAGCAGCCCGGAAGACAGCATCTCCTACAATGAGCAGTTCTTC.

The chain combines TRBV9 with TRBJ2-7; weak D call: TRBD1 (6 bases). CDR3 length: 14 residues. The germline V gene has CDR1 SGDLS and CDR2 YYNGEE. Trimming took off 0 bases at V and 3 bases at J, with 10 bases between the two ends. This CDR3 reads CASSVGEGVYEQYF. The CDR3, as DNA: TGTGCCAGCAGCGTAGGTGAGGGGGTCTACGAGCAGTACTTC.